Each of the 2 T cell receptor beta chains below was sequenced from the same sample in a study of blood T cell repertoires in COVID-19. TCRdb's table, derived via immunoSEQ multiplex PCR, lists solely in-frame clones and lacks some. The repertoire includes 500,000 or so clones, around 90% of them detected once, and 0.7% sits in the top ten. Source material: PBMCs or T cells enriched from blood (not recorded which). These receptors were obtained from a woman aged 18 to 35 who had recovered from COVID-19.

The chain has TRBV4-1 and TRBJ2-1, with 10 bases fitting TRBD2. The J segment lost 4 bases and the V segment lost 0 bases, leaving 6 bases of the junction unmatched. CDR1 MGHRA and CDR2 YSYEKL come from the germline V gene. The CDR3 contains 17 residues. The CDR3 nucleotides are TGCGCCAGCAGCCAAGAGAGAAGGACTAGCGGTTACAATGAGCAGTTCTTC. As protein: CASSQERRTSGYNEQFF.

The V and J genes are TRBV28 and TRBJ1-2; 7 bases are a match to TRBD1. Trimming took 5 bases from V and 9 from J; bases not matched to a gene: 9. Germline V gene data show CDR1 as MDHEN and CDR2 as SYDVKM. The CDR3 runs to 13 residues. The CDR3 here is CASSPPAQGSYTF. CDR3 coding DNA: TGTGCCAGCAGTCCTCCTGCACAGGGGAGCTACACCTTC.